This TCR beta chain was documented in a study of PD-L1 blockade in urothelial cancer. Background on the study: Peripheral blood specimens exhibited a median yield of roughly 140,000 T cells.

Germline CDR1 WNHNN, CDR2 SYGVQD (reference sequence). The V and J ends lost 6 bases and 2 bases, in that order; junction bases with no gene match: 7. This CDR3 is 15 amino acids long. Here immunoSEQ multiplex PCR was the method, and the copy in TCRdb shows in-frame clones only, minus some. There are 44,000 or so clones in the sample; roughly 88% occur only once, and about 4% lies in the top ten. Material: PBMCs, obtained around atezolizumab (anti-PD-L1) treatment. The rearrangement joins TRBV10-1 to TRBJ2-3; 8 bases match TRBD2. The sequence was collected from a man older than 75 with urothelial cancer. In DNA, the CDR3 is TGCGCCAGCAGGGAAAGCGGGAGCACCACAGATACGCAGTATTTT. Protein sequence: CASRESGSTTDTQYF.